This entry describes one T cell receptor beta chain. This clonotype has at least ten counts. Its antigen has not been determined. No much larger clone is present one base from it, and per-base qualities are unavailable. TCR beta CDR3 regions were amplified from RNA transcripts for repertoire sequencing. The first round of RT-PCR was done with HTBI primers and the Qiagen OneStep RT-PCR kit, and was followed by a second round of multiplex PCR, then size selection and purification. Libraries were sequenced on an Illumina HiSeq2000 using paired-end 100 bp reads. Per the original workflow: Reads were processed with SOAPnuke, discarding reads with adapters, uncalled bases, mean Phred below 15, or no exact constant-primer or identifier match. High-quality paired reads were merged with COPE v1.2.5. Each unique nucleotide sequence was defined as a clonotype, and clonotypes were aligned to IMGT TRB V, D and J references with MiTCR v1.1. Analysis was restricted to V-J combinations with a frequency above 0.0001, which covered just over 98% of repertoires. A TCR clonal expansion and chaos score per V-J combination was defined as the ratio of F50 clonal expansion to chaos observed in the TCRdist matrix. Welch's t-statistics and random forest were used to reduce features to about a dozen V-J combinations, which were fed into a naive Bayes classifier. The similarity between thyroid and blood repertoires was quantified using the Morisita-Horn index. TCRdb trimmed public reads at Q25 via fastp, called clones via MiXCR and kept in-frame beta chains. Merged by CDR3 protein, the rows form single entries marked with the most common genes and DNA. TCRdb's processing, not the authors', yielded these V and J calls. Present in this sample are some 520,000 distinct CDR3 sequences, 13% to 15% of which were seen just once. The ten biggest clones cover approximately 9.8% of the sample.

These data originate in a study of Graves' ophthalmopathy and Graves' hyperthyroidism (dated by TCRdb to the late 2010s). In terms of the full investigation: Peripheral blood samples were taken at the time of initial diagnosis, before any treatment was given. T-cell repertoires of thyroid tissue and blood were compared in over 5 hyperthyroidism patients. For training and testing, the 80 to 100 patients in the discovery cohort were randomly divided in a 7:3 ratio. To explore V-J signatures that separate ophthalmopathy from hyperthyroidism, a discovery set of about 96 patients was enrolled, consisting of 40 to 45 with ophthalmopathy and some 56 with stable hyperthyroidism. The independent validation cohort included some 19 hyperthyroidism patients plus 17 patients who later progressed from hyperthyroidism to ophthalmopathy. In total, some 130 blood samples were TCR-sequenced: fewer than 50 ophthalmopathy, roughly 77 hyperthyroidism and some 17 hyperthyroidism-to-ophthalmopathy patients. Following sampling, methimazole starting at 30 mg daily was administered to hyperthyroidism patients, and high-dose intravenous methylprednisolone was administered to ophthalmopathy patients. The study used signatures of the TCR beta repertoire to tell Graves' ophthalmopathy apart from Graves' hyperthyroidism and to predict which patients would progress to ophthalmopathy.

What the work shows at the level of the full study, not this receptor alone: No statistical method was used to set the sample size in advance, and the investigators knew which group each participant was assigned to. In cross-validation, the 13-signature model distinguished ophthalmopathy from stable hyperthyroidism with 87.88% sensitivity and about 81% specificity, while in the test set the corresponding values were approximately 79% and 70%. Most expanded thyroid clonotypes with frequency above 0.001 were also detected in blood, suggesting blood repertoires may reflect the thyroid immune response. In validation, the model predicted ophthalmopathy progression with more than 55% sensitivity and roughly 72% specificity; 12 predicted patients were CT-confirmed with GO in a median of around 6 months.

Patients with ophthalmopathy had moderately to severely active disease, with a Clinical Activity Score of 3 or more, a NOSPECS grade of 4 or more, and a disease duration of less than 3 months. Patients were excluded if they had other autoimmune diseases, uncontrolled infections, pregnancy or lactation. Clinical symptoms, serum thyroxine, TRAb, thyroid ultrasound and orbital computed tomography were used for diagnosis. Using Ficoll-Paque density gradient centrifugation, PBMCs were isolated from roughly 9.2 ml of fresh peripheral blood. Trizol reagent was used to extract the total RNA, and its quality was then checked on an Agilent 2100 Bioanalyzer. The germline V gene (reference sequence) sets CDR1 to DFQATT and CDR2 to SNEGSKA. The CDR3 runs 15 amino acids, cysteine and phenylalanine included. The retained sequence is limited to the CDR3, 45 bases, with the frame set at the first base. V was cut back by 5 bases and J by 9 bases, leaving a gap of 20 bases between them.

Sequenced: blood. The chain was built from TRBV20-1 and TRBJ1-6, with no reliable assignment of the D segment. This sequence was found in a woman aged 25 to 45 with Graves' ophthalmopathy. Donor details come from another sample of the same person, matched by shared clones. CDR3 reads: CSAPPRGWRSSPLHF. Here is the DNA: TGCAGTGCTCCGCCCCGGGGTTGGAGGAGTTCACCCCTCCACTTT.